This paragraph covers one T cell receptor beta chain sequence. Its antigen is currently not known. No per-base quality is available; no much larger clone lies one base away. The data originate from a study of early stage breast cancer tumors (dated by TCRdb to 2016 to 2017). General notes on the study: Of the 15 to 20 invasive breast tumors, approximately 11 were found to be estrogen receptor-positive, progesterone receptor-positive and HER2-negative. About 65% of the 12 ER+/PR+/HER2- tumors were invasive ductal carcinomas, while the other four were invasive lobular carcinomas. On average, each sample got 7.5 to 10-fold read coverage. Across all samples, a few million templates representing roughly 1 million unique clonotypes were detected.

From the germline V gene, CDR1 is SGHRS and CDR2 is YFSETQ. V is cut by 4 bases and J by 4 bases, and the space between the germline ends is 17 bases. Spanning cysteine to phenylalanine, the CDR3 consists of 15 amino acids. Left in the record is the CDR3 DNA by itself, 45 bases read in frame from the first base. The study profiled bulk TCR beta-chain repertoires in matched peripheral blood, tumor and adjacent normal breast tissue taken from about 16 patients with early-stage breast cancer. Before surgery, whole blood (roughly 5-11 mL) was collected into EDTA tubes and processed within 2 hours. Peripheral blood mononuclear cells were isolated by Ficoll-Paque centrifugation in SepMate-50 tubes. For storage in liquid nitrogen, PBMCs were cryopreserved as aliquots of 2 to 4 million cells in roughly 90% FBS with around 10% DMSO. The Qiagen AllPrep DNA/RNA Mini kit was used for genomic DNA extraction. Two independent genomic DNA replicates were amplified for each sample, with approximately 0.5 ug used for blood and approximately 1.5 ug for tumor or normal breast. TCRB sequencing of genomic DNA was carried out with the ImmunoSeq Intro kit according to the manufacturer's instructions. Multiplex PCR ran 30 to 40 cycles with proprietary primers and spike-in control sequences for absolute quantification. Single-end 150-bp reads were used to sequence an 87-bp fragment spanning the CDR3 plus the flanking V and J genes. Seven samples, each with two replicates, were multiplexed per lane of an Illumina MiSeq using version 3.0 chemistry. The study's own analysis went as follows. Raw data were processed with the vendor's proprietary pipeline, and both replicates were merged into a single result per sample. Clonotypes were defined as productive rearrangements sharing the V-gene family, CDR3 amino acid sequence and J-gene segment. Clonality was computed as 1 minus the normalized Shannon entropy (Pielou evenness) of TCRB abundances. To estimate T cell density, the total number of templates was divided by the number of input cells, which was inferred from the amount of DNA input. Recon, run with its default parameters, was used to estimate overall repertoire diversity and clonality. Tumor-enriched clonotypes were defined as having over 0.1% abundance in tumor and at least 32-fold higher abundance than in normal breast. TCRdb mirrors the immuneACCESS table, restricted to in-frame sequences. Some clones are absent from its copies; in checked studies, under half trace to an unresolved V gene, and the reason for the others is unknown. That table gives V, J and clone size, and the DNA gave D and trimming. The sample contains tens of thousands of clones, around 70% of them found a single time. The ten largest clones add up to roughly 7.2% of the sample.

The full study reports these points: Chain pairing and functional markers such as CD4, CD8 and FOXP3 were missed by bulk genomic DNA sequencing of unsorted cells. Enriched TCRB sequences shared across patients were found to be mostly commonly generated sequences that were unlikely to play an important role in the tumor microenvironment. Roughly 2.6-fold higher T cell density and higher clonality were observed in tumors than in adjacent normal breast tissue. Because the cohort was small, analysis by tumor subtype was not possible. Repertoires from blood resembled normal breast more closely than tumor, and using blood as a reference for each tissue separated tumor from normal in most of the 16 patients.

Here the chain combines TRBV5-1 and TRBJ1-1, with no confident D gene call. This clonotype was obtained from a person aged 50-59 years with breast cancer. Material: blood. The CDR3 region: CASSAAAEGSTEAFF. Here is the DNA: TGCGCCAGCAGCGCCGCGGCAGAGGGAAGCACTGAAGCTTTCTTT.